These 20 T cell receptor beta chains share one sample of origin, sequenced in a study of shared clonotypes between healthy human individuals. Assay: immunoSEQ multiplex PCR; the TCRdb copy retains only in-frame clones and omits some. Among around 1.1 million clones, 75% to 80% were seen once, and the ten largest hold 0.55% to 0.7%. The material sequenced was memory CD4+ T cells from PBMCs. Subset described: CD45RA-negative fraction. The source is a young man in good health. Some clones in this sample may be carry-over from other donors' samples.

This chain links TRBV15 with TRBJ1-2; TRBD1 matches at 12 bases. V dropped 3 bases and J dropped 7; count of bases not matched to a gene: 12. The CDR3 runs 17 residues. Germline CDR1 and CDR2: LNHNV and YYDKDF (reference sequence). The CDR3 spells CATSRGTGGRLSGGYTF. CDR3 bases: TGTGCCACCAGCAGGGGGACAGGGGGCAGGTTATCGGGTGGCTACACCTTC.

This clone was seen repeatedly, ten times or more. The chain links TRBV5-1 to TRBJ2-1; D is ambiguous. From germline, CDR1 is SGHRS and CDR2 YFSETQ. The CDR3 is 14 amino acids. Trimming removed 7 bases from V and 10 bases from J, with 21 bases in between. CDR3 in amino acids: CASGPGEPNAEQFF. The DNA of the CDR3 is TGCGCCAGCGGACCAGGAGAGCCTAATGCGGAGCAGTTCTTC.

The chain combines TRBV28 with TRBJ2-2; TRBD1 is a possible D gene (6 bases). V was pared by 7 bases and J by 5 bases, with 14 bases between. The CDR3 spans 14 residues. Looked up from germline, CDR1 is MDHEN and CDR2 is SYDVKM. Here the CDR3 DNA reads TGTGCCAGCACTATAACTACAGGGACCGGGGAGCTGTTTTTT. Its translation: CASTITTGTGELFF.

The chain carries TRBV7-9 and TRBJ2-1; D ambiguous. V was shortened by 2 bases and J by 0 bases, with 14 bases between the two germline ends. Germline V gene data show CDR1 as SEHNR and CDR2 as FQNEAQ (reference sequence). The CDR3 length is 17 residues. The CDR3, as DNA: TGTGCCAGCAGCTTATCCTATCTTACGGGCTCCTACAATGAGCAGTTCTTC. Its translation: CASSLSYLTGSYNEQFF.

The genes are TRBV19 and TRBJ2-7, with TRBD2 matching 12 bases. V lost 4 bases to trimming and J lost 4 bases; unmatched junction nucleotides: 8. CDR3 size: 16 residues. The germline CDR1 and CDR2 sequences are LNHDA and SQIVND (reference sequence). CDR3 amino acids: CASSRLTSGRGYEQYF. In DNA, the CDR3 is TGTGCCAGTAGTAGGCTGACTAGCGGGAGAGGGTACGAGCAGTACTTC.

The V gene is TRBV21-1, the J gene TRBJ2-7; TRBD2, the D gene given by the table, was not confirmed from the DNA. TRBV21-1 is a documented pseudogene. This CDR3 is built from 15 residues. The CDR3 protein is CASSKVRDYTYEQYF. The CDR3 DNA sequence: TGTGCCAGCAGCAAAGTCCGGGACTATACTTACGAGCAGTACTTC.

This clone was counted ten times or more. The J gene is TRBJ1-3, the V gene TRBV2; D gene unclear. Looked up from germline, CDR1 is SNHLY and CDR2 is FYNNEI. Trimming stripped 8 bases from V and 4 bases from J, with 6 bases between. This CDR3 region has 11 residues. This CDR3 reads CASGLGNTIYF. CDR3 DNA sequence: TGTGCCAGCGGTTTGGGAAACACCATATATTTT.

The genes are TRBV5-6 and TRBJ2-7; 8 positions agree with TRBD2. The CDR3 contains 16 residues. Per germline, CDR1 SGHDT and CDR2 YYEEEE. V was pared by 1 base and J by 2 bases, with 8 bases of the junction left unmatched. The CDR3: CASSLSGTSGAYEQYF. DNA of the CDR3: TGTGCCAGCAGCTTGTCTGGTACTAGCGGAGCCTACGAGCAGTACTTC.

This chain joins TRBV30 and TRBJ2-1; no reliable D call. There are 10 residues in the CDR3. CDR1 and CDR2 (germline): GTSNPN, SVGIG (reference sequence). V lost 8 bases to trimming and J lost 7 bases, with 9 bases between them. The CDR3 loop is CAMSQNEQFF. The CDR3 DNA sequence: TGTGCCATGTCCCAGAATGAGCAGTTCTTC. Combining the CDR3 with reference TRBV30 and TRBJ2-1 gives the whole variable domain SQTIHQWPATLVQPVGSPLSLECTVEGTSNPNLYWYRQAAGRGLQLLFYSVGIGQISSEVPQNLSASRPQDRQFILSSKKLLLSDSGFYLCAMSQNEQFFGPGTRLTVL.

This clone was observed a handful of times. This chain connects TRBV27 to TRBJ1-2, with TRBD1 matching 7 bases. The CDR3 totals 13 residues. The junction had 9 bases not matched to a gene; V was cut back by 7 bases and J by 7 bases. Germline V gene data show CDR1 as MNHEY and CDR2 as SMNVEV (reference sequence). CDR3 coding DNA: TGTGCCAGCACCCAGAGAGGGGGCTTTGGCTACACCTTC. It yields the protein CASTQRGGFGYTF.

The CDR3 nucleotides read TGTGCCAGCAGTGAGGCTACCCAATACTCCAATACGCAGTATTTT. Encoded protein: CASSEATQYSNTQYF. The chain employs TRBV2 and TRBJ2-3, with no clear D. The ends were cut back, 3 bases at V and 7 bases at J, with 17 bases in the middle. The CDR3 runs to 15 residues. The V gene's germline CDR1 is SNHLY and CDR2 FYNNEI. Supplemented by reference TRBV2 and TRBJ2-3, the full variable domain reads EPEVTQTPSHQVTQMGQEVILRCVPISNHLYFYWYRQILGQKVEFLVSFYNNEISEKSEIFDDQFSVERPDGSNFTLKIRSTKLEDSAMYFCASSEATQYSNTQYFGPGTRLTVL.

The chain uses TRBV5-1 and TRBJ2-5, with a tentative D call TRBD2 (6 bases). V lost 0 bases and J 5 bases, leaving 8 bases between the germline ends. Germline assignment: CDR1 SGHRS and CDR2 YFSETQ. The CDR3 has 13 residues. The CDR3 coding sequence is TGCGCCAGCAGCTTGGTCGGGAGCGAGACCCAGTACTTC. The encoded protein is CASSLVGSETQYF.

The rearrangement joins TRBV18 to TRBJ2-3, with 9 nucleotides matching TRBD2. Germline V lookup: CDR1 KGHSH, CDR2 LQKENI. J was trimmed by 4 bases and V by 10 bases; bases with no gene match: 6. CDR3 length equals 13 residues. The CDR3 coding sequence is TGTGCCACCCTAGGCGGGAGGGCAGATACGCAGTATTTT. It is translated as CATLGGRADTQYF.

The chain couples TRBV5-4 to TRBJ2-3; D is ambiguous. V lost 3 bases and J lost 2, with 4 bases in between. Germline lookup yields CDR1 SGHNT and CDR2 YYREEE (reference sequence). The CDR3 is 12 residues long. The CDR3 coding sequence is TGTGCCAGCAGCTATCCCACAGATACGCAGTATTTT. Translation: CASSYPTDTQYF.

The V call is TRBV6-1, the J call TRBJ2-7; tentative D call: TRBD1 (6 bases). CDR3 size: 13 residues. Trimming removed 8 bases from V and 2 bases from J, with 13 bases in between. Per the germline V gene, CDR1 is MNHNS and CDR2 is SASEGT. CDR3 nucleotides: TGTGCCAGCGCCCGGGACAAGACCTACGAGCAGTACTTC. Protein sequence: CASARDKTYEQYF.

This clone has only a few counts. CDR3 region: CASRPGGSSGAYEQYF. The CDR3 DNA follows: TGTGCCAGCAGGCCCGGGGGCTCGAGCGGGGCCTACGAGCAGTACTTC. V is TRBV28 and J is TRBJ2-7; D possibly corresponds to TRBD2 (7 bases). Trimming left V 6 bases short and J 2 bases short, with 20 bases between. Germline V gene sequence: CDR1 MDHEN, CDR2 SYDVKM. CDR3 size: 16 residues.

J is TRBJ2-1 and V is TRBV19, with TRBD1 as a possible D gene (6 bases). This CDR3 contains 14 residues. Germline CDR1 and CDR2: LNHDA and SQIVND (reference sequence). With 2 bases removed from V and 6 bases from J, the gap between germline ends came to 11 bases. The CDR3 DNA follows: TGTGCCAGTAGTATATTGGTAGGGGGCAATGAGCAGTTCTTC. As protein: CASSILVGGNEQFF.

The chain joins TRBV19 to TRBJ2-7; tentatively, D is TRBD1 (5 bases). CDR3 length equals 15 residues. CDR1 LNHDA and CDR2 SQIVND come from the germline V gene (reference sequence). Trimming removed 6 bases at V and 0 bases at J, with 15 bases between. CDR3 loop: CASSPDSFNSYEQYF. The CDR3 nucleotides read TGTGCCAGTAGCCCCGACAGTTTTAACTCCTACGAGCAGTACTTC.

CDR3 region: CASARDSSYNEQFF. The CDR3 nucleotides are TGTGCCAGCGCGAGGGACAGCTCCTACAATGAGCAGTTCTTC. This chain uses TRBV2 with TRBJ2-1; TRBD1 agrees at 7 bases. Germline V gene sequence: CDR1 SNHLY, CDR2 FYNNEI. J lost 0 bases, V lost 8 bases, and 4 bases had no gene match. The CDR3 is made up of 14 amino acids. The full variable domain, its missing parts supplied by reference TRBV2 and TRBJ2-1, is EPEVTQTPSHQVTQMGQEVILRCVPISNHLYFYWYRQILGQKVEFLVSFYNNEISEKSEIFDDQFSVERPDGSNFTLKIRSTKLEDSAMYFCASARDSSYNEQFFGPGTRLTVL.

The chain uses TRBV19 and TRBJ1-1, with D possibly matching TRBD1 (5 bases). Looked up from germline, CDR1 is LNHDA and CDR2 is SQIVND (reference sequence). Deletions cut 1 base from V and 10 bases from J, with 13 bases between. CDR3 length: 13 amino acids. This CDR3 reads CASSIGGRRGAFF. The CDR3 DNA reads as TGTGCCAGTAGTATAGGAGGGCGAAGGGGAGCTTTCTTT.